This T cell receptor beta chain emerged from a study of shared clonotypes between healthy human individuals. Study findings and constraints: Non-shared clonotypes had lower generation probabilities than clonotypes shared by all four sorted-subset donors. Generally, naive subsets came out with larger estimated richness than memory subsets.

Comment on this clone: Its specificity is unknown.

Over several immunoSEQ plates, each subset's genomic DNA was distributed in even portions. Generated by immunoSEQ multiplex PCR, the TCRdb table keeps only in-frame clones and is missing some. Among some 2,500,000 clones listed, roughly 93% were seen once. The investigators split CD4+ cells into a CD45RA+ naive subset and a CD45RA-negative memory subset. This TCR came from a young man in good health. Some clones in this sample may be carry-over from other donors' samples. Sequenced: naive CD4+ T cells from PBMCs. Sample subset: CD45RA+ positively selected.

Here the CDR3 DNA reads TGTGCCAGCAGTTCACCGGGACAACCTAACACCGGGGAGCTGTTTTTT. Its translation is CASSSPGQPNTGELFF. This chain links TRBV28 with TRBJ2-2; weak D call: TRBD1 (6 bases). The CDR3 length is 16 residues. The germline gives CDR1 MDHEN, CDR2 SYDVKM. Trimming cost V 4 bases and J 2 bases, with 14 bases left between them.